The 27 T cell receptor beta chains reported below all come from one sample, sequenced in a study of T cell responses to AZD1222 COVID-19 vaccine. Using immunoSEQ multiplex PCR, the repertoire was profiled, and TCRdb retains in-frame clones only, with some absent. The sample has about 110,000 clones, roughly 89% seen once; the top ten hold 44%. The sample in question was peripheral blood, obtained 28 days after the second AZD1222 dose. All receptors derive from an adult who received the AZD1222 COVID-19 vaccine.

Here the CDR3 reads CASSQDTRSGNTIYF. Written as DNA, the CDR3 is TGTGCCAGCAGCCAAGATACCAGATCTGGAAACACCATATATTTT. This chain links TRBV3-1 (or the pseudogene TRBV3-2) with TRBJ1-3; D not certain. Between the trimmed V and J ends, which lost 0 bases and 1 base, there was a span of 7 bases. This CDR3 comprises 15 residues. Germline values: CDR1 LGHDT, CDR2 YNNKEL (reference sequence).

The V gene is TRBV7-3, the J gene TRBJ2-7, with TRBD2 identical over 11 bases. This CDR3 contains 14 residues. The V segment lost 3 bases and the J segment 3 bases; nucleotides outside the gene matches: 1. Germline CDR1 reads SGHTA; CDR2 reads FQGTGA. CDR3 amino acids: CASSFTSGSYEQYF. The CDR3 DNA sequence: TGTGCCAGCAGCTTTACTAGCGGGAGCTACGAGCAGTACTTC.

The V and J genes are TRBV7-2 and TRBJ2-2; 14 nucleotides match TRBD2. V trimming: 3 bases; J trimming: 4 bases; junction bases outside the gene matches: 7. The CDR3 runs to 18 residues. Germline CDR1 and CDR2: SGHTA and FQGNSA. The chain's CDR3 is CASSFRGLAGVGTGELFF. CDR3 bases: TGTGCCAGCAGCTTTAGGGGACTAGCGGGAGTCGGCACCGGGGAGCTGTTTTTT. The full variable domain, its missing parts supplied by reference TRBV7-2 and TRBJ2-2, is GAGVSQSPSNKVTEKGKDVELRCDPISGHTALYWYRQSLGQGLEFLIYFQGNSAPDKSGLPSDRFSAERTGGSVSTLTIQRTQQEDSAVYLCASSFRGLAGVGTGELFFGEGSRLTVL.

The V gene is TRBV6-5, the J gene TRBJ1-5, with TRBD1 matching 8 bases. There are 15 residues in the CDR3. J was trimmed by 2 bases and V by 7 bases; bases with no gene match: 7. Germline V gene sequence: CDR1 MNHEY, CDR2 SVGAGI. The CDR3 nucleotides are TGTGCCAGCAACACCATGACAGGGGGCAATCAGCCCCAGCATTTT. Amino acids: CASNTMTGGNQPQHF.

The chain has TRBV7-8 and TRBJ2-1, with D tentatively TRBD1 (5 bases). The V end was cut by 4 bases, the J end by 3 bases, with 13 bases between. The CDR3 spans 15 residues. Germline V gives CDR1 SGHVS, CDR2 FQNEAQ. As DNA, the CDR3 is TGTGCCAGCAGCTCTCAGGGCCCCCTCTACAATGAGCAGTTCTTC. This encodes CASSSQGPLYNEQFF.

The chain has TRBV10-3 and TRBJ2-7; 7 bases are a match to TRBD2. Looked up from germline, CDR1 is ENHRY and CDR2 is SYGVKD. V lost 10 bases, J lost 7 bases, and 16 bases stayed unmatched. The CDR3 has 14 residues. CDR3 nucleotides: TGTGCCACCTCCGAATCACTAGCGATAGAAGAGCAGTACTTC. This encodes CATSESLAIEEQYF.

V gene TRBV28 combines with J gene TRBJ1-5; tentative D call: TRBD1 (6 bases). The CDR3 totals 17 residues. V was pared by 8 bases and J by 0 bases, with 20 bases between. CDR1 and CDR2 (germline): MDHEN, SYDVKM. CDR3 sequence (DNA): TGTGCCAGCCATGTGGGCCGGGGGCTTTATAGCAATCAGCCCCAGCATTTT. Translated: CASHVGRGLYSNQPQHF.

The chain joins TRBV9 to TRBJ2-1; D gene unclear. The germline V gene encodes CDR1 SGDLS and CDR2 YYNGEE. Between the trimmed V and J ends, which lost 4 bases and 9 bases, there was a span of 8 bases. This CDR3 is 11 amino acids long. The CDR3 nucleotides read TGTGCCAGCAGCTGGAAGGGTGAGCAGTTCTTC. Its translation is CASSWKGEQFF.

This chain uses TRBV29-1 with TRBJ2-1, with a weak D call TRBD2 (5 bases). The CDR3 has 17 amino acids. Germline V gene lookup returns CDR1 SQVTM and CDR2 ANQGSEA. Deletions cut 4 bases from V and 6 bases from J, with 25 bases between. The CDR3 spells CSVGDPGKLPPGNEQFF. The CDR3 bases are TGCAGCGTTGGTGACCCCGGGAAGCTACCTCCAGGCAATGAGCAGTTCTTC.

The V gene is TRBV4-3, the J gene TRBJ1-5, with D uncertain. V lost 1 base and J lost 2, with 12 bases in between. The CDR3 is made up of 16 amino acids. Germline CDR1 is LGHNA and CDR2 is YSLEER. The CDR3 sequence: CASSQAADGGNQPQHF. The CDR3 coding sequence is TGCGCCAGCAGCCAAGCCGCGGATGGGGGCAATCAGCCCCAGCATTTT.

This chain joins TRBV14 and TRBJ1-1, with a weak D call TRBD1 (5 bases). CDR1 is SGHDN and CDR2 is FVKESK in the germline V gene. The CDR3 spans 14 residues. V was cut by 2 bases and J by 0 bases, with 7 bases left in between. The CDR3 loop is CASSQNRLNTEAFF. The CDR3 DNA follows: TGTGCCAGCAGCCAAAACAGGCTGAACACTGAAGCTTTCTTT.

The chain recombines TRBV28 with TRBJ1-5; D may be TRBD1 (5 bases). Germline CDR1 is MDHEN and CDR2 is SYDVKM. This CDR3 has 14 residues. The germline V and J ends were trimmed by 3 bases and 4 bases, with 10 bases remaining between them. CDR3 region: CASSLSGVNQPQHF. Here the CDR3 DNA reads TGTGCCAGCAGTTTGTCGGGGGTGAATCAGCCCCAGCATTTT.

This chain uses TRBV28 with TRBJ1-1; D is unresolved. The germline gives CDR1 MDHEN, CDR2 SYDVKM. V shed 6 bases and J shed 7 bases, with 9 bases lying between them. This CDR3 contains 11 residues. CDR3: CASRSPGEAFF. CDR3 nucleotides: TGTGCCAGCAGAAGCCCAGGTGAAGCTTTCTTT.

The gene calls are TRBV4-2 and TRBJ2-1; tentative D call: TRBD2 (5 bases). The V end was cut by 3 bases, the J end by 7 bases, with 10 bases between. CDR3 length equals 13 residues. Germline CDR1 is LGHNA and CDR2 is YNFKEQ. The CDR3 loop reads CASSQPLANEQFF. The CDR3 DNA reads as TGTGCCAGCAGCCAGCCCCTAGCTAATGAGCAGTTCTTC.

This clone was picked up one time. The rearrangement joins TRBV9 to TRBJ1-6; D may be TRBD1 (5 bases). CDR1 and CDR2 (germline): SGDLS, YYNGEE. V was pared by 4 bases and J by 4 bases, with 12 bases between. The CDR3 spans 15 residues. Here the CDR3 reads CASSLGGGYNSPLHF. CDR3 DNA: TGTGCCAGCAGCTTGGGTGGGGGGTATAATTCACCCCTCCACTTT.

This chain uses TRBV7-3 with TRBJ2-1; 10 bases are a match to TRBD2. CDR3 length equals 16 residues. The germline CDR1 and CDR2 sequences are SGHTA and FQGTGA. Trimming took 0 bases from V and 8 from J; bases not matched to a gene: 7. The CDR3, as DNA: TGTGCCAGCAGCTTAACGCTAGCGGGAGATAGACATGAGCAGTTCTTC. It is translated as CASSLTLAGDRHEQFF.

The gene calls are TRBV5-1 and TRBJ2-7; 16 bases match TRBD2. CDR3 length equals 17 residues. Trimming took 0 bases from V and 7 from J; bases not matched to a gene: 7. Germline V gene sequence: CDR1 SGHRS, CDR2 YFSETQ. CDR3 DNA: TGCGCCAGCAGCTTGGGGGGACTAGCGGGAGGGCCTCGGGAGCAGTACTTC. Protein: CASSLGGLAGGPREQYF.

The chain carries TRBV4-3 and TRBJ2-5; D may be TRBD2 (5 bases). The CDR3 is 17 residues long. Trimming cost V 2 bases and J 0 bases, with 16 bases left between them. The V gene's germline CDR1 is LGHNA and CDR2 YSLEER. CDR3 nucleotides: TGCGCCAGCAGCCAACCGGGAAGGAGCGGCAACCAAGAGACCCAGTACTTC. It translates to CASSQPGRSGNQETQYF.

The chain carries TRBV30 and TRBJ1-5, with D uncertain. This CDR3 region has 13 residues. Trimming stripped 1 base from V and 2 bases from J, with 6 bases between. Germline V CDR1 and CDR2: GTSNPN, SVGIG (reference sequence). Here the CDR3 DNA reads TGTGCCTGGAGTGAAGGCCGCAATCAGCCCCAGCATTTT. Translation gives CAWSEGRNQPQHF.

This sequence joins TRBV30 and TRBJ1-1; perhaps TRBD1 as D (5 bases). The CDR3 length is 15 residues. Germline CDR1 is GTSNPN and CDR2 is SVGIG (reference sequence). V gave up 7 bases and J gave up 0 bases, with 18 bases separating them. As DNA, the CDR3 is TGTGCCTTGGGGGGTCTAGAAATCATGAACACTGAAGCTTTCTTT. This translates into CALGGLEIMNTEAFF.

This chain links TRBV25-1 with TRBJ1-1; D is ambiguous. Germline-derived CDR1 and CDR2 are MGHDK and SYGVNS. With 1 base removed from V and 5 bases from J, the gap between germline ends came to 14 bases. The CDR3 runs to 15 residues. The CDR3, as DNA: TGTGCCAGCAGTGAATCGCTAGGGAGGAGAACTGAAGCTTTCTTT. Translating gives CASSESLGRRTEAFF.

Here the CDR3 reads CASGREGSDTQYF. The CDR3, as DNA: TGTGCCAGCGGGCGGGAGGGTTCAGATACGCAGTATTTT. This rearrangement joins TRBV27 to TRBJ2-3, with 9 nucleotides matching TRBD2. Germline V gene data show CDR1 as MNHEY and CDR2 as SMNVEV (reference sequence). The CDR3 has 13 residues. With V trimmed by 8 bases and J by 4 bases, 4 bases remained unmatched.

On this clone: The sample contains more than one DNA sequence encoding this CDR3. Here the CDR3 DNA reads TGTGCCAGCAGTCGCCAGGGGGCGGCTAATGAAAAACTGTTTTTT. Its protein product is CASSRQGAANEKLFF. The rearrangement links TRBV7-2 to TRBJ1-4, with 8 positions matching TRBD1. V lost 6 bases to trimming and J lost 3 bases; unmatched junction nucleotides: 6. From germline, CDR1 is SGHTA and CDR2 FQGNSA. The length of the CDR3 is 15 residues.

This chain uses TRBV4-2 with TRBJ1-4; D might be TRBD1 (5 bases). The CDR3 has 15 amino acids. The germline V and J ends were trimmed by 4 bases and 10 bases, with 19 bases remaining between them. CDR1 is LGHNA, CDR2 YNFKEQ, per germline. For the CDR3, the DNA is TGTGCCAGCAGCCGAACACCGGGCCCCACAGGAAAACTGTTTTTT. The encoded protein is CASSRTPGPTGKLFF.

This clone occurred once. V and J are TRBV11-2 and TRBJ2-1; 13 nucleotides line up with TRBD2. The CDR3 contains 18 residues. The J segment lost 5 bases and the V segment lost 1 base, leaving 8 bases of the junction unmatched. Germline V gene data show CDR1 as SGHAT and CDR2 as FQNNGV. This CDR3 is CASSLGLAGGRGDNEQFF. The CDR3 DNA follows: TGTGCCAGCAGCTTAGGACTAGCGGGAGGCCGAGGGGACAATGAGCAGTTCTTC.

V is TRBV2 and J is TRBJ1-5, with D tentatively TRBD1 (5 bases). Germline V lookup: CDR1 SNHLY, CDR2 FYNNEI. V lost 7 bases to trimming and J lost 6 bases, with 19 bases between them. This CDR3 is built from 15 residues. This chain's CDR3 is CASTWERAGGQPQHF. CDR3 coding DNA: TGTGCCAGCACTTGGGAGAGGGCGGGGGGTCAGCCCCAGCATTTT.

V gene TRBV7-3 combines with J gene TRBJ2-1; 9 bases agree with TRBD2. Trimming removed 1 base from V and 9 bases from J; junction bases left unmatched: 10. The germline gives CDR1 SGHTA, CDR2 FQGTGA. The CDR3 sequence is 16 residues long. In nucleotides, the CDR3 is TGTGCCAGCAGCTTAATTGGCGGGAGGGCTTCTTTTGAGCAGTTCTTC. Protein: CASSLIGGRASFEQFF.